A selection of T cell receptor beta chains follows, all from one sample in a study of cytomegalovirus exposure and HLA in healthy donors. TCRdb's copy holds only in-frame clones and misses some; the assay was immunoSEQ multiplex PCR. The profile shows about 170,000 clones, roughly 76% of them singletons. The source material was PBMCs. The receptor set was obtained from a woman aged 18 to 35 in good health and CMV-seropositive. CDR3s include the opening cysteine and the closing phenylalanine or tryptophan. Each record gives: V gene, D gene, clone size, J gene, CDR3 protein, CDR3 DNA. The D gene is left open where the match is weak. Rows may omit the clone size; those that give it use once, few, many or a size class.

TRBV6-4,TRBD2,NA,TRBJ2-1,CASSDHSGEGNEQFF,TGTGCCAGCAGTGACCATAGCGGGGAGGGAAATGAGCAGTTCTTC
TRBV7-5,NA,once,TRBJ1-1,CARSPQGRGPYTEAFF,TGTGCCAGAAGCCCCCAAGGTAGGGGGCCATACACTGAAGCTTTCTTT
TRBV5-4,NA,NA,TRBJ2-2,CASSYTINTGELFF,TGTGCCAGCAGCTATACTATTAACACCGGGGAGCTGTTTTTT
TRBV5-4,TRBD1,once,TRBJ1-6,CASSFFPGQEIRLHF,TGTGCCAGCAGCTTTTTCCCGGGACAGGAAATCCGCCTCCACTTT
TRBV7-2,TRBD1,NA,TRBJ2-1,CASSLMFTGTGDNNEQFF,TGTGCCAGCAGCTTAATGTTTACCGGGACAGGGGATAACAATGAGCAGTTCTTC
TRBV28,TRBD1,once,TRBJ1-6,CASISPGGRGSPLHF,TGTGCCAGCATCTCCCCAGGGGGGCGAGGTTCACCCCTCCACTTT
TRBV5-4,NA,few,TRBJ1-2,CASSFIFRESYGYTF,TGTGCCAGCAGTTTTATCTTCAGGGAAAGCTATGGCTACACCTTC
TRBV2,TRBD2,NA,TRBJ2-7,CASSKLAAVDEQYF,TGTGCCAGCAGCAAACTAGCGGCTGTCGACGAGCAGTACTTC
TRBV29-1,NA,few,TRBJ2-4,CSVSLGGAKNIQYF,TGCAGCGTTAGCCTGGGGGGAGCCAAAAACATTCAGTACTTC
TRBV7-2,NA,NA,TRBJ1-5,CASSTQGNQPQHF,TGTGCCAGCAGCACACAGGGAAATCAGCCCCAGCATTTT
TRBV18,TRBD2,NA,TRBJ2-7,CASSPGLAGSGNPYEQYF,TGTGCCAGCTCACCGGGACTAGCGGGGTCAGGAAACCCCTACGAGCAGTACTTC
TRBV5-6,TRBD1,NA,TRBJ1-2,CASSPGQNYGYTF,TGTGCCAGCAGCCCGGGACAGAACTATGGCTACACCTTC
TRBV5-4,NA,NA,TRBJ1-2,CASSLSQGNYGYTF,TGTGCCAGCAGCTTGAGTCAGGGTAACTATGGCTACACCTTC
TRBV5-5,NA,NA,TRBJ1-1,CASSSQMANTEAFF,TGTGCCAGCAGCTCCCAAATGGCGAACACTGAAGCTTTCTTT
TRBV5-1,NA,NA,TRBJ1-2,CASSLTENYGYTF,TGCGCCAGCAGCTTGACAGAGAACTATGGCTACACCTTC
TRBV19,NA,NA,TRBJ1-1,CASTDRLNTEAFF,TGTGCCAGTACCGACAGATTGAACACTGAAGCTTTCTTT
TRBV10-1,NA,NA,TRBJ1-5,CASRGTKTGKGDQPQHF,TGCGCCAGCAGGGGGACGAAGACAGGCAAGGGCGATCAGCCCCAGCATTTT
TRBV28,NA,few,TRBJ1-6,CASSSGAGAVISPLHF,TGTGCCAGCAGTTCCGGGGCAGGGGCCGTCATTTCACCCCTCCACTTT
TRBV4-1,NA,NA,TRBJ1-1,CASSQLRTSNTEAFF,TGCGCCAGCAGCCAGTTGAGAACCTCGAACACTGAAGCTTTCTTT
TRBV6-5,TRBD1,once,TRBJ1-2,CASSYDRDYGYTF,TGTGCCAGCAGTTACGACAGGGACTATGGCTACACCTTC
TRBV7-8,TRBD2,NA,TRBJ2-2,CASSLVGGLRAGELFF,TGTGCCAGCAGCTTAGTCGGGGGGTTAAGGGCCGGGGAGCTGTTTTTT
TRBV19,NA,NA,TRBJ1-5,CASSIKGGGYSNQPQHF,TGTGCCAGTAGTATAAAAGGGGGAGGGTATAGCAATCAGCCCCAGCATTTT
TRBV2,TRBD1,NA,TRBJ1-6,CAATGAVGSPLHF,TGTGCAGCGACAGGGGCGGTAGGTTCACCCCTCCACTTT
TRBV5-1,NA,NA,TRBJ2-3,CASSPRIAAVQTQYF,TGCGCCAGCAGCCCCCGAATAGCGGCTGTTCAAACGCAGTATTTT
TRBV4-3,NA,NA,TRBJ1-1,CASSQDNRQANTEAFF,TGCGCCAGCAGCCAAGATAATCGGCAGGCGAACACTGAAGCTTTCTTT
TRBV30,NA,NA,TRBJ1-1,CAWREGTEAFF,TGTGCCTGGAGGGAGGGTACTGAAGCTTTCTTT
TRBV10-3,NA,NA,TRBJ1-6,CAISDTVPNSPLHF,TGTGCCATCAGCGACACGGTTCCTAATTCACCCCTCCACTTT
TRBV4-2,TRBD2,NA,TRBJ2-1,CASSQDDLSGESVGEQFF,TGTGCCAGCAGCCAAGATGATTTGAGCGGGGAGAGTGTAGGTGAGCAGTTCTTC
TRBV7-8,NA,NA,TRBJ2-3,CASSLGGSDTQYF,TGTGCCAGCAGCTTAGGAGGATCCGATACGCAGTATTTT